The 20 T cell receptor beta chains below all came from one sample that was sequenced in a study of Ad26.COV2.S vaccination and SARS-CoV-2 variants. Some clones are missing from TCRdb's copy, which holds only in-frame ones; the method was immunoSEQ multiplex PCR. In the table there are around 400,000 clones, about 83% of which are singletons. Treatment in this sample: over 15 received Ad26.COV2.S at low or high dose, single or two shots; about 5 received placebo; per-sample allocation not given. The investigators took samples on day 63 after the first vaccine or placebo injection. This material consisted of peripheral blood, taken in a trial of Ad26.COV2.S vaccine versus placebo. These receptors were taken from a person between 18 and 59 years old who received the Ad26.COV2.S COVID-19 vaccine or a placebo.

The chain recombines TRBV5-1 with TRBJ2-1, with D unclear. V lost 0 bases, J lost 0 bases, and 7 bases lay in between. The CDR3 is 15 residues long. Germline assignment: CDR1 SGHRS and CDR2 YFSETQ. The CDR3 sequence is CASSLAPASYNEQFF. DNA for the CDR3: TGCGCCAGCAGCTTGGCCCCCGCCTCCTACAATGAGCAGTTCTTC. Complete variable domain (other parts from reference TRBV5-1 and TRBJ2-1): KAGVTQTPRYLIKTRGQQVTLSCSPISGHRSVSWYQQTPGQGLQFLFEYFSETQRNKGNFPGRFSGRQFSNSRSEMNVSTLELGDSALYLCASSLAPASYNEQFFGPGTRLTVL.

The chain employs TRBV27 and TRBJ2-7; TRBD1 aligns across 7 bases. Losses at the gene ends were 0 bases for V and 4 bases for J; bases not matched to a gene: 6. Germline loops: CDR1 MNHEY, CDR2 SMNVEV (reference sequence). This CDR3 comprises 15 residues. CDR3 DNA sequence: TGTGCCAGCAGTTTATCCCCGGGACAGCGGTACGAGCAGTACTTC. Residues: CASSLSPGQRYEQYF.

The rearrangement links TRBV23-1 to TRBJ2-3, with a tentative D call TRBD1 (5 bases). TRBV23-1 is an open reading frame whose function is uncertain. CDR3 length: 15 amino acids. V dropped 4 bases and J dropped 6 bases, with 17 bases sitting between them. The CDR3 region is CASSLEYQWGDTQYF. CDR3 DNA: TGCGCCAGCAGTCTAGAGTATCAGTGGGGCGATACGCAGTATTTT.

The V call is TRBV19, the J call TRBJ2-3, with 7 bases identical to TRBD1. This CDR3 is 16 amino acids long. From germline, CDR1 is LNHDA and CDR2 SQIVND (reference sequence). With 1 base clipped from V and 0 bases from J, the junction kept 4 bases outside the gene matches. Here the CDR3 DNA reads TGTGCCAGTAGTATAGGGACAGGTGGTAGCACAGATACGCAGTATTTT. Its translation: CASSIGTGGSTDTQYF.

This chain links TRBV10-2 with TRBJ2-1; 7 nucleotides line up with TRBD2. Germline trimming cut 4 bases from V and 8 bases from J; bases unmatched to any gene: 5. CDR1 is WSHSY, CDR2 SAAADI, per germline. The CDR3 has 13 residues. This chain's CDR3 is CASSVGGGDEQFF. CDR3 in DNA: TGCGCCAGCAGTGTGGGGGGGGGAGATGAGCAGTTCTTC.

This chain connects TRBV4-1 to TRBJ2-1, with a weak D call TRBD2 (5 bases). This CDR3 is 14 amino acids long. V gave up 1 base and J gave up 6 bases, with 10 bases separating them. CDR1 and CDR2 (germline): MGHRA, YSYEKL. This chain's CDR3 is CASSQGPLGNEQFF. For the CDR3, the DNA is TGCGCCAGCAGCCAAGGTCCACTAGGCAATGAGCAGTTCTTC.

This clone was seen a few times. V is TRBV28 and J is TRBJ2-7; TRBD2 aligns across 7 bases. The V segment lost 6 bases and the J segment 3 bases; nucleotides outside the gene matches: 14. This CDR3 contains 16 residues. The germline V gene has CDR1 MDHEN and CDR2 SYDVKM. CDR3 amino acids: CASRSNGAGSVYEQYF. The CDR3 coding sequence is TGTGCCAGCAGGTCCAACGGAGCGGGGTCTGTCTACGAGCAGTACTTC.

In nucleotides, the CDR3 is TGCGCCAGCAGCCAAGAAGAACTAGCGGGATCCACAGCGGAAGAGACCCAGTACTTC. Translated: CASSQEELAGSTAEETQYF. The V call is TRBV4-1, the J call TRBJ2-5; the match to TRBD2 covers 10 bases. Germline CDR1 reads MGHRA; CDR2 reads YSYEKL. V was clipped by 0 bases and J by 3 bases; unmatched bases: 13. The CDR3 covers 19 residues.

This chain connects TRBV4-1 to TRBJ2-3, with 7 positions matching TRBD2. Germline CDR1 MGHRA, CDR2 YSYEKL. This CDR3 has 15 residues. With V trimmed by 3 bases and J by 2 bases, 5 bases remained unmatched. The CDR3 loop is CASSHFGGSTDTQYF. The CDR3 DNA reads TGCGCCAGCAGCCATTTCGGGGGGTCCACAGATACGCAGTATTTT.

This clone was picked up one time. The V call is TRBV5-1, the J call TRBJ1-1, with a possible D match to TRBD1 (5 bases). Germline values: CDR1 SGHRS, CDR2 YFSETQ. With 4 bases removed from V and 5 bases from J, the gap between germline ends came to 9 bases. The CDR3 covers 12 residues. The CDR3 DNA is TGCGCCAGCAGCCCAAGGGGAACTGAAGCTTTCTTT. This gives the protein CASSPRGTEAFF.

This clone is a singleton in its sample. The V and J genes are TRBV28 and TRBJ1-1, with D possibly being TRBD1 (6 bases). This CDR3 is built from 17 residues. Trimming pared 3 bases from V and 0 bases from J, leaving 17 bases between. Germline lookup yields CDR1 MDHEN and CDR2 SYDVKM. In DNA form, the CDR3 reads TGTGCCAGCAGTTTCCCCCAGGGGCGCGGGGTGAACACTGAAGCTTTCTTT. Translating it yields CASSFPQGRGVNTEAFF.

The rearrangement joins TRBV7-9 to TRBJ2-1; D is undetermined. Germline V gene sequence: CDR1 SEHNR, CDR2 FQNEAQ (reference sequence). The CDR3 is 13 amino acids. The germline V and J ends were trimmed by 2 bases and 9 bases, with 11 bases remaining between them. CDR3 residues: CASSLLTSLEQFF. CDR3 nucleotide sequence: TGTGCCAGCAGCTTACTTACTTCACTTGAGCAGTTCTTC.

This clone was found a few times. V usage is TRBV5-6 and J usage is TRBJ1-1, with D perhaps matching TRBD1 (5 bases). Trimming left V 3 bases short and J 7 bases short, with 10 bases between. Germline CDR1 and CDR2: SGHDT and YYEEEE. The CDR3 is made up of 12 amino acids. The CDR3 loop reads CASSWGTDEAFF. CDR3 bases: TGTGCCAGCAGCTGGGGGACCGATGAAGCTTTCTTT.

This clone was detected only a few times. The V call is TRBV12-3 or TRBV12-4, the J call TRBJ1-2, with no clear D. V was clipped by 5 bases and J by 14 bases, with 6 bases between them. The CDR3 length is 8 residues. This CDR3 reads CASSPSTF. CDR3 in DNA: TGTGCCAGCAGTCCGAGTACCTTC.

The J gene is TRBJ2-2, the V gene TRBV3-1 (or the pseudogene TRBV3-2); D is uncertain. CDR1 is LGHDT, CDR2 YNNKEL, per germline (reference sequence). Trimming shortened V by 0 bases and J by 7 bases, and 3 bases separated the two germline ends. CDR3 length: 12 residues. CDR3 loop: CASSQDGGELFF. The CDR3 DNA follows: TGTGCCAGCAGCCAAGATGGCGGGGAGCTGTTTTTT.

The chain has TRBV7-8 and TRBJ2-1; D gene unclear. The CDR3 length is 16 residues. Deletions cut 5 bases from V and 0 bases from J, with 14 bases between. Germline values: CDR1 SGHVS, CDR2 FQNEAQ. CDR3 sequence: CASSVRRLGSYNEQFF. DNA of the CDR3: TGTGCCAGCAGCGTCCGGCGGCTGGGCTCCTACAATGAGCAGTTCTTC.

The V call is TRBV5-6, the J call TRBJ1-1, with a possible D match to TRBD1 (5 bases). Germline assignment: CDR1 SGHDT and CDR2 YYEEEE. Deletions cut 1 base from V and 0 bases from J, with 13 bases between. CDR3 length: 16 residues. CDR3 sequence reads: CASSLFWGTMNTEAFF. The CDR3 coding sequence is TGTGCCAGCAGCTTGTTCTGGGGGACCATGAACACTGAAGCTTTCTTT. Full variable domain (rest looked up from reference TRBV5-6 and TRBJ1-1): DAGVTQSPTHLIKTRGQQVTLRCSPKSGHDTVSWYQQALGQGPQFIFQYYEEEERQRGNFPDRFSGHQFPNYSSELNVNALLLGDSALYLCASSLFWGTMNTEAFFGQGTRLTVV.

The chain couples TRBV18 to TRBJ2-5, with 10 bases that match TRBD1. Unmatched junction bases numbered 8, after V lost 3 bases and J lost 1 base. The CDR3 has 17 residues. CDR1 and CDR2 from the germline V gene are KGHSH and LQKENI. In DNA, the CDR3 is TGTGCCAGCTCACCGCCCTTGGGACAGGGGCCCCAAGAGACCCAGTACTTC. The encoded protein is CASSPPLGQGPQETQYF.

This chain links TRBV6-6 with TRBJ2-1; D is undetermined. Germline loops: CDR1 MNHNY, CDR2 SVGAGI (reference sequence). V gave up 7 bases and J gave up 15 bases, with 19 bases separating them. CDR3 size: 12 residues. CDR3 in amino acids: CASTEVPGAPFF. CDR3 DNA: TGTGCCAGCACCGAGGTCCCAGGAGCCCCGTTCTTC.

The CDR3 sequence is CASSLGQAGEKLFF. CDR3 coding DNA: TGCGCCAGCAGCCTTGGGCAGGCCGGGGAAAAACTGTTTTTT. The rearrangement joins TRBV4-3 to TRBJ1-4, with no clear D. The CDR3 has 14 amino acids. Deletions cut 4 bases from V and 8 bases from J, with 14 bases between. CDR1 is LGHNA and CDR2 is YSLEER in the germline V gene.